This is a list of T cell receptor beta chains from one sample in a study of blood T cell repertoires in COVID-19. Profiled with immunoSEQ multiplex PCR; TCRdb holds only in-frame clones, not every one. The sample carries 75,000 to 100,000 clones, about 83% recorded once. The sample consisted of peripheral blood. These receptors all stem from an elderly woman with acute or convalescent COVID-19. Both conserved end residues are part of each CDR3. D genes are given only for firm matches. Expanded clones get a size class; other rows say once, few or many, or leave the size out.

>-|TRBJ2-7|TRBV24-1|-
CATSDSSTATYEQYF
TGTGCCACCAGTGATTCGTCGACAGCCACTTACGAGCAGTACTTC
>TRBD1|TRBJ2-5|TRBV7-3|once
CASSSSGTGDGETQYF
TGTGCCAGCAGCAGCTCCGGGACAGGGGACGGAGAGACCCAGTACTTC
>-|TRBJ2-7|TRBV18|-
CASSPASGVYEQYF
TGTGCCAGCTCACCCGCCTCGGGGGTCTACGAGCAGTACTTC
>TRBD1|TRBJ1-1|TRBV18|-
CASSPAGQGDTEAFF
TGTGCCAGCTCACCAGCGGGACAGGGGGACACTGAAGCTTTCTTT
>-|TRBJ2-1|TRBV7-9|-
CASSLGTGYNEQFF
TGTGCCAGCAGCTTGGGGACTGGTTACAATGAGCAGTTCTTC
>-|TRBJ2-5|TRBV30|-
CAWSPGGPETQYF
TGTGCCTGGAGTCCGGGGGGCCCAGAGACCCAGTACTTC
>TRBD2|TRBJ2-5|TRBV7-9|-
CASSSGLAGGPETQYF
TGTGCCAGCAGCTCGGGACTAGCGGGAGGCCCGGAGACCCAGTACTTC
>-|TRBJ1-1|TRBV12-3/TRBV12-4|-
CASSLRGTEAFF
TGTGCCAGCAGTTTACGAGGGACTGAAGCTTTCTTT
>-|TRBJ2-3|TRBV19|-
CASSIVTRDGNTQYF
TGTGCCAGTAGTATAGTAACTAGAGACGGAAATACGCAGTATTTT
>-|TRBJ2-7|TRBV7-2|-
CASSRGDSYEQYF
TGTGCCAGCAGCCGGGGTGATTCCTACGAGCAGTACTTC
>TRBD1|TRBJ1-2|TRBV7-9|-
CASSTPDRGGYGYTF
TGTGCCAGCAGCACACCGGACAGGGGTGGCTATGGCTACACCTTC
>-|TRBJ2-5|TRBV5-1|-
CASSSQDSSQETQYF
TGCGCCAGCAGCTCCCAGGACAGCTCTCAAGAGACCCAGTACTTC
>TRBD1|TRBJ2-7|TRBV6-5|-
CASRFSGTGVYEQYF
TGTGCCAGCAGATTCTCCGGGACAGGGGTCTACGAGCAGTACTTC
>TRBD1|TRBJ2-7|TRBV6-5|-
CASSYGDRAEQYF
TGTGCCAGCAGTTACGGGGACAGGGCCGAGCAGTACTTC
>-|TRBJ1-1|TRBV30|-
CAWSTGLNTEAFF
TGTGCCTGGAGCACAGGCCTGAACACTGAAGCTTTCTTT